The source of this TCR beta chain is a study of shared clonotypes between healthy human individuals. Study-level information: Those who served as donors were two women and a few men between the ages of 18 and 49.

A single count supports this clone. Unsorted PBMCs provided DNA that was sequenced on ten immunoSEQ deep assay plates. The data were produced by immunoSEQ multiplex PCR, yet TCRdb's version contains in-frame clones alone and is incomplete. The profile shows 450,000 to 550,000 clones, approximately 79% of them singletons. The study drew all its donors from Caucasian adults living in Nashville, Tennessee. Sequencing was performed on PBMCs. The sequence was collected from a woman between 40 and 55 years old in good health. Some clones in this sample may be carry-over from other donors' samples.

As DNA, the CDR3 is TGTGCCAGCAGCTTAGTTAGGACTAGCGGGAGTAGCCATGAGCAGTTCTTC. Translated: CASSLVRTSGSSHEQFF. The chain uses TRBV11-2 and TRBJ2-1; TRBD2 aligns across 13 bases. The junction had 8 bases not matched to a gene; V was cut back by 1 base and J by 8 bases. In germline, CDR1 is SGHAT, CDR2 FQNNGV. This CDR3 contains 17 residues.